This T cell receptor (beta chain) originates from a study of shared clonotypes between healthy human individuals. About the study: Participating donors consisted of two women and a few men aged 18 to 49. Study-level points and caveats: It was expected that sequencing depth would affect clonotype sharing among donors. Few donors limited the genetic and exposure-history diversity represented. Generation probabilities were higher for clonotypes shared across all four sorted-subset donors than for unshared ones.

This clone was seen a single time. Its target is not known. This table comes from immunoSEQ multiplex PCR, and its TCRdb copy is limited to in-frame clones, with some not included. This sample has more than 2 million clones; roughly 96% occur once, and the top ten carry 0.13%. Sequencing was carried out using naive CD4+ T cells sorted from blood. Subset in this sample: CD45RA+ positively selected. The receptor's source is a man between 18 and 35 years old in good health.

Here the CDR3 DNA reads TGTGCCAGCAGCAATAGGGGGGGCACTGAAGCTTTCTTT. Amino acid sequence: CASSNRGGTEAFF. The V call is TRBV27, the J call TRBJ1-1; tentatively, D is TRBD1 (6 bases). V lost 6 bases and J 4 bases, leaving 12 bases between the germline ends. Germline V gene lookup returns CDR1 MNHEY and CDR2 SMNVEV (reference sequence). This CDR3 is built from 13 residues.